Sequencing of this TCR beta chain was carried out in a study of prognosis after radiotherapy for stage I lung cancer. Background on the study: Approximately 15 patients had newly diagnosed primary stage I lung tumors, and roughly five had oligometastatic NSCLC after surgical resection of the primary tumor. Median age was almost 75 years (roughly 50 to 84) among more than 10 men and a handful of women.

This clonotype was detected only once. The CDR3 covers 12 residues. Per the germline V gene, CDR1 is DFQATT and CDR2 is SNEGSKA (reference sequence). Trimming pared 3 bases from V and 9 bases from J, leaving 11 bases between. Blood was drawn (around 6 milliliters of peripheral blood) at each of two time points. Using two-round multiplex PCR, the authors amplified TCR beta CDR3 from genomic DNA. First-round PCR, the initial amplification, used primers specific to each TRBV and TRBJ gene. TCRdb reprocessed the multiplex PCR reads with MiXCR, giving one entry per CDR3 protein. The repertoire includes roughly 13,000 distinct CDR3 sequences, about 27% of them detected once, and approximately 10% sits in the top ten.

Sequencing was performed on PBMCs, taken before or after stereotactic body radiation therapy (not recorded which). This sequence joins TRBV20-1 and TRBJ2-2; TRBD2 is a possible D gene (5 bases). The TCR comes from a donor aged 50 or older with non-small cell lung cancer. The DNA of the CDR3 is TGCAGTGCTAGCGGTAGCGCCTGGGAGCTGTTTTTT. Encoded protein: CSASGSAWELFF.